This is a list of T cell receptor beta chains from one sample in a study of cytomegalovirus exposure and HLA in healthy donors. The table came from immunoSEQ multiplex PCR; TCRdb's copy has only in-frame clones and leaves some out. Among 150,000 to 200,000 clones, roughly 78% were seen once, and the ten largest hold roughly an eighth. What was sequenced was PBMCs. The receptors were gathered from a woman aged 50 to 60 in good health and CMV-seropositive. The CDR3 runs from the conserved cysteine through the conserved F or W.

v_call: TRBV9
j_call: TRBJ1-4
cdr3_aa: CASSAQGAVGEKLFF

v_call: TRBV11-1
j_call: TRBJ2-1
cdr3_aa: CASSLDRGHEQFF

v_call: TRBV5-1
j_call: TRBJ2-5
cdr3_aa: CASSATGQETQYF

v_call: TRBV19
j_call: TRBJ2-5
cdr3_aa: CASSSQGKGETQYF

v_call: TRBV6-5
j_call: TRBJ2-7
cdr3_aa: CASSQTGYYEQYF

v_call: TRBV6-5
j_call: TRBJ1-1
cdr3_aa: CASSSTRAMNTEAFF

v_call: TRBV5-1
j_call: TRBJ2-3
cdr3_aa: CASSLAPASGGLTDTQYF

v_call: TRBV30
j_call: TRBJ1-4
cdr3_aa: CAWRASGVSTNEKLFF

v_call: TRBV9
j_call: TRBJ1-1
cdr3_aa: CASSVSGAITEAFF

v_call: TRBV2
j_call: TRBJ2-1
cdr3_aa: CASSDLAGSDEQFF

v_call: TRBV18
j_call: TRBJ1-5
cdr3_aa: CASSLGTGNNQPQHF

v_call: TRBV19
j_call: TRBJ1-2
cdr3_aa: CASTRQGVPAEGYTF

v_call: TRBV7-9
j_call: TRBJ1-5
cdr3_aa: CASSLSVENQPQHF

v_call: TRBV25-1
j_call: TRBJ2-2
cdr3_aa: CATRKGETYIGELFF

v_call: TRBV4-1
j_call: TRBJ2-5
cdr3_aa: CASSQANQETQYF

v_call: TRBV6-6
j_call: TRBJ1-1
cdr3_aa: CASSAQGDTEAFF

v_call: TRBV6-5
j_call: TRBJ2-5
cdr3_aa: CATRGGQETQYF

v_call: TRBV6-1
j_call: TRBJ2-1
cdr3_aa: CAILRGTGLFDEQFF

v_call: TRBV18
j_call: TRBJ2-3
cdr3_aa: CASSPRAGGTDTQYF

v_call: TRBV7-9
j_call: TRBJ1-1
cdr3_aa: CASSGRNTEAFF

v_call: TRBV7-9
j_call: TRBJ2-1
cdr3_aa: CASGNRGNEQFF

v_call: TRBV19
j_call: TRBJ2-7
cdr3_aa: CASSIPGQGNEQYF

v_call: TRBV4-1
j_call: TRBJ2-1
cdr3_aa: CASSPSQAPLWEQFF

v_call: TRBV5-1
j_call: TRBJ2-5
cdr3_aa: CASSLEYLAGGRKETQYF

v_call: TRBV6-5
j_call: TRBJ2-5
cdr3_aa: CASRRDRGDETQYF

v_call: TRBV9
j_call: TRBJ2-2
cdr3_aa: CASSVVLNTGELFF

v_call: TRBV6-1
j_call: TRBJ2-7
cdr3_aa: CASVMDRNYYEQYF

v_call: TRBV5-1
j_call: TRBJ1-1
cdr3_aa: CASRVGGRVPEAFF

v_call: TRBV11-1
j_call: TRBJ2-3
cdr3_aa: CASSSAGQRSTDTQYF

v_call: TRBV2
j_call: TRBJ1-5
cdr3_aa: CASSEVPGQPQHF

v_call: TRBV7-2
j_call: TRBJ1-6
cdr3_aa: CASSLGRGNSPLHF

v_call: TRBV12-5
j_call: TRBJ1-1
cdr3_aa: CASGLGLTANTEAFF

v_call: TRBV4-2
j_call: TRBJ1-2
cdr3_aa: CASSQDEGYGYTF

v_call: TRBV4-1
j_call: TRBJ2-2
cdr3_aa: CASSQELFTGELFF

v_call: TRBV11-2
j_call: TRBJ1-2
cdr3_aa: CASSLGGGGYTF

v_call: TRBV7-3
j_call: TRBJ1-2
cdr3_aa: CASSSTGFFYGYTF

v_call: TRBV5-4
j_call: TRBJ2-2
cdr3_aa: CASSLSGGSAGELFF

v_call: TRBV5-1
j_call: TRBJ2-5
cdr3_aa: CASSMDRVGQETQYF

v_call: TRBV18
j_call: TRBJ1-6
cdr3_aa: CASSQPPQPLHF

v_call: TRBV7-3
j_call: TRBJ1-3
cdr3_aa: CASSPRVPSGNTIYF

v_call: TRBV11-2
j_call: TRBJ2-3
cdr3_aa: CASSTYREGTDTQYF

v_call: TRBV5-6
j_call: TRBJ1-2
cdr3_aa: CASTSKARTTAYGYTF

v_call: TRBV6-6
j_call: TRBJ1-4
cdr3_aa: CASSAPDRIANEKLFF

v_call: TRBV5-8
j_call: TRBJ1-1
cdr3_aa: CASSTMGQLPLMNTEAFF

v_call: TRBV7-9
j_call: TRBJ2-3
cdr3_aa: CASSTDGTSTDTQYF

v_call: TRBV5-4
j_call: TRBJ1-4
cdr3_aa: CASSPRGQKDEKLFF

v_call: TRBV19
j_call: TRBJ2-1
cdr3_aa: CASSKDLAGGIEQFF